These T cell receptor beta chains were read from a single sample in a study of CD8 T cells in ankylosing spondylitis. Using its own MiXCR run on the 5' RACE reads, TCRdb lists one record per CDR3 protein. The sample lists 700,000 to 1,000,000 distinct CDR3 sequences; 10% to 15% were seen once. What was sequenced was blood, either unsorted or a sorted T cell fraction (not recorded which). These receptors all stem from a male donor with ankylosing spondylitis. The CDR3 runs from the conserved cysteine through the conserved F or W. D genes are given only for firm matches. A row's size may be missing; if present it is once, few, many or a size class.

j_call,v_call,clone_size,d_call,cdr3_aa,cdr3_nt
TRBJ2-7,TRBV7-2,few,TRBD2,CASSLPGGGEQYF,TGTGCCAGCAGCCTACCGGGGGGTGGAGAGCAGTACTTC
TRBJ1-5,TRBV20-1,many,.,CSASRRGTLNQPQHF,TGCAGTGCTAGCCGACGTGGGACACTGAATCAGCCCCAGCATTTT
TRBJ2-1,TRBV10-1,few,TRBD2,CASSETGLVSYNEQFF,TGCGCCAGCAGTGAGACGGGACTAGTGTCCTACAATGAGCAGTTCTTC
TRBJ2-3,TRBV20-1,.,TRBD2,CSRTTSGSTDTQYF,TGCAGTAGAACGACTAGCGGGAGCACAGATACGCAGTATTTT
TRBJ1-1,TRBV5-1,few,.,CASSLGVRVAWEDTEAFF,TGCGCCAGCAGCTTGGGGGTCAGGGTGGCCTGGGAGGACACTGAAGCTTTCTTT
TRBJ2-7,TRBV6-6,many,.,CASSRGGTYEQYF,TGTGCCAGCAGCAGAGGAGGGACCTACGAGCAGTACTTC
TRBJ1-4,TRBV5-1,few,.,CASSLGSPRSRWEEKLFF,TGCGCCAGCAGCTTGGGGTCCCCGCGATCGAGGTGGGAGGAAAAACTGTTTTTT
TRBJ1-4,TRBV12-3/TRBV12-4,few,TRBD1,CASRPDRVNEKLFF,TGTGCCAGCAGACCGGACAGGGTTAATGAAAAACTGTTTTTT
TRBJ2-1,TRBV7-2,few,.,CASSLESRSYNEQFF,TGTGCCAGCAGCTTAGAAAGCCGCTCCTACAATGAGCAGTTCTTC
TRBJ2-2,TRBV5-8,.,.,CASSPKGGNTGELFF,TGTGCCAGCAGCCCGAAAGGGGGGAACACCGGGGAGCTGTTTTTT
TRBJ2-7,TRBV7-2,.,TRBD1,CASSLVQGDLEQYF,TGTGCCAGCAGCTTAGTTCAGGGGGATCTCGAGCAGTACTTC
TRBJ2-7,TRBV29-1,few,.,CSARDGPSYEQYF,TGCAGCGCCCGGGACGGGCCCTCCTACGAGCAGTACTTC
TRBJ2-5,TRBV20-1,few,.,CSARNLVAQETQYF,TGCAGTGCTAGAAACCTAGTAGCCCAAGAGACCCAGTACTTC
TRBJ1-3,TRBV4-1,few,.,CASRTAGARHGNTIYF,TGCGCCAGCAGGACGGCAGGGGCGCGTCATGGAAACACCATATATTTT
TRBJ1-2,TRBV5-1,many,.,CASSFSGVNYGYTF,TGCGCCAGCAGTTTTTCAGGGGTTAACTATGGCTACACCTTC